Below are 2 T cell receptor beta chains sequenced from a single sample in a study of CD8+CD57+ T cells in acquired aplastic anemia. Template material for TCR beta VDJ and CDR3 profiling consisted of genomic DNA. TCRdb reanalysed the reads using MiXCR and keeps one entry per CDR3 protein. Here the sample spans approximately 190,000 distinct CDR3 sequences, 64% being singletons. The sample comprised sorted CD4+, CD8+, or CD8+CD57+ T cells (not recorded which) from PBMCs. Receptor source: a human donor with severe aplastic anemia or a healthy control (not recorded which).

In DNA form, the CDR3 reads TGTGCCAGCAGCCAAGGGGATTTAACCTACACCTTC. It encodes CASSQGDLTYTF. The V call is TRBV4-2, the J call TRBJ1-2; D is uncertain. The V gene lost 1 base and the J gene lost 10 bases, with 10 bases spanning the gap. The CDR3 is made up of 12 amino acids. Germline CDR1 and CDR2: LGHNA and YNFKEQ.

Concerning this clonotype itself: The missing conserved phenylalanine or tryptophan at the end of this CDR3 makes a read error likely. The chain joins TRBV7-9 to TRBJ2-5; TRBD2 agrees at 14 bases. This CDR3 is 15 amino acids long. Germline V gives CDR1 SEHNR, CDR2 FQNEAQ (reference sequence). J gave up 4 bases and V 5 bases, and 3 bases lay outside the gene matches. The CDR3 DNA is TGTGCCAGCAGCCCCGGACTAGCGGGAGGAGAGACCCAGTACGTC. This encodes CASSPGLAGGETQYV.